The 14 T cell receptor beta chains below all came from one sample that was sequenced in a study of blood T cell repertoires in COVID-19. Data came from immunoSEQ multiplex PCR; TCRdb stores just in-frame clones and leaves some out. The table lists approximately 390,000 clones, approximately 85% of them singletons. The sequencing sample was made of PBMCs or T cells enriched from blood (not recorded which). These TCRs come from a woman between 40 and 55 years old with acute COVID-19.

The V and J genes are TRBV11-2 and TRBJ1-1, with D possibly being TRBD1 (5 bases). This CDR3 contains 14 residues. V lost 1 base, J lost 6 bases, and 12 bases lay in between. Per germline, CDR1 SGHAT and CDR2 FQNNGV. For the CDR3, the DNA is TGTGCCAGCAGCTTAGGAAGGGGTGGTCCTGAAGCTTTCTTT. It yields the protein CASSLGRGGPEAFF. The full variable domain, completed using reference TRBV11-2 and TRBJ1-1, is EAGVAQSPRYKIIEKRQSVAFWCNPISGHATLYWYQQILGQGPKLLIQFQNNGVVDDSQLPKDRFSAERLKGVDSTLKIQPAKLEDSAVYLCASSLGRGGPEAFFGQGTRLTVV.

The CDR3 sequence: CASSFGGHYGYTF. The CDR3 nucleotides read TGTGCCAGCAGCTTTGGGGGCCACTATGGCTACACCTTC. The chain recombines TRBV11-2 with TRBJ1-2; weak D call: TRBD1 (6 bases). V gave up 3 bases and J gave up 3 bases, with 8 bases separating them. Germline CDR1 reads SGHAT; CDR2 reads FQNNGV. The CDR3 runs 13 residues.

This chain links TRBV7-9 with TRBJ2-5, with D possibly TRBD2 on 6 matching bases. The V end lost 3 bases, the J end lost 4 bases, and 12 bases lay between the germline ends. CDR3 length: 14 residues. In germline, CDR1 is SEHNR, CDR2 FQNEAQ (reference sequence). The CDR3 region has the DNA TGTGCCAGCAGCTTGCGGGGCCTAGGAGAGACCCAGTACTTC. Translated: CASSLRGLGETQYF.

The gene calls are TRBV13 and TRBJ2-3; tentative D call: TRBD2 (5 bases). The CDR3 runs 17 residues. Trimming removed 1 base at V and 0 bases at J, with 14 bases between. Germline V lookup: CDR1 PRHDT, CDR2 FYEKMQ (reference sequence). CDR3 sequence: CASSLDVRGSSTDTQYF. Here the CDR3 DNA reads TGTGCCAGCAGCTTAGATGTCCGGGGATCTAGCACAGATACGCAGTATTTT.

V is TRBV12-3 or TRBV12-4 and J is TRBJ1-2, with TRBD1 as a possible D gene (5 bases). The germline V and J ends were trimmed by 5 bases and 8 bases, with 12 bases remaining between them. The CDR3 loop spans 12 amino acids. CDR3 sequence (DNA): TGTGCCAGCAGTCGGGGGAACGGGGGCTACACCTTC. Its protein product is CASSRGNGGYTF.

The genes are TRBV27 and TRBJ2-7, with 7 nucleotides matching TRBD1. The CDR3 is 14 amino acids. Germline trimming cut 3 bases from V and 4 bases from J; bases unmatched to any gene: 6. Germline assignment: CDR1 MNHEY and CDR2 SMNVEV (reference sequence). The CDR3 DNA reads as TGTGCCAGCAGTTTGCGCGGACAGGCGTACGAGCAGTACTTC. Translating it yields CASSLRGQAYEQYF.

The chain carries TRBV7-2 and TRBJ1-2, with 7 bases fitting TRBD1. The CDR3 runs 15 residues. After removal of 0 bases from V and 4 bases from J, the junction contained 5 bases not matched to a gene. CDR1 and CDR2 from the germline V gene are SGHTA and FQGNSA. The CDR3 region has the DNA TGTGCCAGCAGCTTAGCGATGGGGGACAGCTATGGCTACACCTTC. Translated: CASSLAMGDSYGYTF. The complete variable domain, with remaining parts taken from reference TRBV7-2 and TRBJ1-2, reads GAGVSQSPSNKVTEKGKDVELRCDPISGHTALYWYRQSLGQGLEFLIYFQGNSAPDKSGLPSDRFSAERTGGSVSTLTIQRTQQEDSAVYLCASSLAMGDSYGYTFGSGTRLTVV.

In DNA form, the CDR3 reads TGTGCCAGCTCACCAGTGGACAGGCCAATGAACACTGAAGCTTTCTTT. Translation: CASSPVDRPMNTEAFF. V usage is TRBV18 and J usage is TRBJ1-1; TRBD1 agrees at 7 bases. The length of the CDR3 is 16 residues. Germline CDR1 KGHSH, CDR2 LQKENI. V gave up 2 bases and J gave up 0 bases; unmatched junction bases: 6.

The chain has TRBV6-5 and TRBJ1-1, with 9 positions matching TRBD1. CDR3 size: 15 residues. V dropped 6 bases and J dropped 4; count of bases not matched to a gene: 9. Looked up from germline, CDR1 is MNHEY and CDR2 is SVGAGI. The CDR3 DNA reads as TGTGCCAGCAGCCACTTTCAGACAGGGGGCACTGAAGCTTTCTTT. It translates to CASSHFQTGGTEAFF.

This rearrangement joins TRBV30 to TRBJ2-7, with 7 bases matching TRBD2. The germline V gene encodes CDR1 GTSNPN and CDR2 SVGIG (reference sequence). J was trimmed by 4 bases and V by 0 bases; bases with no gene match: 12. The CDR3 covers 16 residues. The CDR3 nucleotides are TGTGCCTGGAGTGTTAGTGGGAGGGGCGGCCTATACGAGCAGTACTTC. Translation: CAWSVSGRGGLYEQYF.

This chain uses TRBV6-6 with TRBJ2-7, with unresolved D. This CDR3 contains 13 residues. Trimming left V 6 bases short and J 1 base short, with 10 bases between. Germline values: CDR1 MNHNY, CDR2 SVGAGI (reference sequence). CDR3 DNA: TGTGCCAGCAGCCGACGAGAGTCCTACGAGCAGTACTTC. This translates into CASSRRESYEQYF.

In its sample, this clone was seen a few times. The chain employs TRBV19 and TRBJ2-3; 10 positions agree with TRBD1. The CDR3 is 16 residues long. J was trimmed by 4 bases and V by 7 bases; bases with no gene match: 11. The germline CDR1 and CDR2 sequences are LNHDA and SQIVND (reference sequence). CDR3 residues: CASNNPGQGSSDTQYF. DNA for the CDR3: TGTGCCAGTAATAACCCGGGACAGGGGTCCTCAGATACGCAGTATTTT.

This chain uses TRBV7-6 with TRBJ2-2; TRBD1 matches at 8 bases. The junction had 10 bases not matched to a gene; V was cut back by 4 bases and J by 6 bases. CDR1 is SGHVS, CDR2 FNYEAQ, per germline. The CDR3 totals 16 residues. This CDR3 reads CASSWLDRGGAGELFF. CDR3 DNA sequence: TGTGCCAGCAGCTGGCTCGACAGGGGAGGCGCCGGGGAGCTGTTTTTT.

V is TRBV27 and J is TRBJ2-7, with D hard to call. The CDR3 length is 13 residues. Germline V gene lookup returns CDR1 MNHEY and CDR2 SMNVEV (reference sequence). The ends were cut back, 5 bases at V and 4 bases at J, with 12 bases in the middle. The CDR3 reads CASSPGPRYEQYF. In DNA, the CDR3 is TGTGCCAGCAGTCCAGGTCCCCGTTACGAGCAGTACTTC.